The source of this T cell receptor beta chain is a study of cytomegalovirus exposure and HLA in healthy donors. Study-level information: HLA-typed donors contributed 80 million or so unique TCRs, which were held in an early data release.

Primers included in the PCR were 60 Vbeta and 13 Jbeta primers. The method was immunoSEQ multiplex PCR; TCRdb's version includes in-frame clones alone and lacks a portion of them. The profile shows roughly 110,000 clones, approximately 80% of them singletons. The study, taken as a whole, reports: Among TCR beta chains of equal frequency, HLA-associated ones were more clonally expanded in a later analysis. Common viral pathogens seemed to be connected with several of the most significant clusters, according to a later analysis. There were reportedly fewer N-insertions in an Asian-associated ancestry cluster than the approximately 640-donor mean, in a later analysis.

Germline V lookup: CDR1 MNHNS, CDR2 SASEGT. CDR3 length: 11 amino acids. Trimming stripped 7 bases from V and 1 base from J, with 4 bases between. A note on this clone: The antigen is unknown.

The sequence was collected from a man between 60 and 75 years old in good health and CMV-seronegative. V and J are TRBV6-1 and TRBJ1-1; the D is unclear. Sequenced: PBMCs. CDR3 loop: CASTRNTEAFF. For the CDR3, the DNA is TGTGCCAGCACCCGGAACACTGAAGCTTTCTTT.